Described below is a single T cell receptor beta chain sequence and its context. The target antigen is unknown. This record comes from a study of T cell responses to AZD1222 COVID-19 vaccine. Across the whole study: Second-dose groups at about 4 or about 12 weeks were pooled. Study results and limitations: Possibly, clonal diversity was underestimated; donors were largely white British and included more females. Repertoire collection took place solely once the T cell response had peaked.

Assay: immunoSEQ multiplex PCR; the TCRdb copy retains only in-frame clones and omits some. This table has 35,000 or so clones, around nine tenths appearing once. The V segment lost 5 bases and the J segment 2 bases; nucleotides outside the gene matches: 4. The CDR3 extends over 14 amino acids. Germline assignment: CDR1 LGHDT and CDR2 YNNKEL (reference sequence). Source: peripheral blood, taken on day 0 of AZD1222 vaccination. The clonotype comes from an adult in good health. The V and J genes are TRBV3-1 (or the pseudogene TRBV3-2) and TRBJ2-7, with 9 bases lining up with TRBD1. DNA for the CDR3: TGTGCCAGCAGCGGGGACAGGGAGACCTACGAGCAGTACTTC. This encodes CASSGDRETYEQYF.